Presented here are 24 T cell receptor beta chains from one specimen sequenced in a study. TCRdb redid the calling of the RT-PCR reads with MiXCR, one entry per CDR3 protein. The sample gives fewer than 800,000 distinct CDR3 sequences, 14% of which show up once; about 3.6% is in the top ten. The specimen was memory CD4+ T cells from blood. The receptors stem from a female donor in good health, serving as a healthy control.

The chain is built from TRBV11-2 and TRBJ2-4, with D unclear. The CDR3 totals 16 residues. From germline, CDR1 is SGHAT and CDR2 FQNNGV. V was cut by 4 bases and J by 5 bases, with 18 bases left in between. The CDR3 DNA follows: TGTGCCAGCAGCTCGATACAGACGGCGACTCAAAACATTCAGTACTTC. Translating it yields CASSSIQTATQNIQYF.

The sample holds many counts of this clonotype. The CDR3 region has the DNA TGCAGTGCTAATAGGAGTCCCTCCTACAATGAGCAGTTCTTC. Protein: CSANRSPSYNEQFF. The chain employs TRBV20-1 and TRBJ2-1, with unresolved D. There are 14 residues in the CDR3. V lost 4 bases to trimming and J lost 0 bases, with 10 bases between them. Germline CDR1 is DFQATT and CDR2 is SNEGSKA (reference sequence).

V gene TRBV20-1 combines with J gene TRBJ1-1; D unclear. Trimming left V 3 bases short and J 0 bases short, with 17 bases between. The CDR3 is 16 amino acids. Germline CDR1 reads DFQATT; CDR2 reads SNEGSKA (reference sequence). The CDR3 is CSARRLPGPVNTEAFF. The CDR3 DNA sequence: TGCAGTGCTAGGAGACTCCCGGGTCCTGTGAACACTGAAGCTTTCTTT.

The rearrangement uses TRBV3-1 and TRBJ2-3; TRBD2 is a possible D gene (5 bases). The CDR3 has 13 amino acids. Germline values: CDR1 LGHDT, CDR2 YNNKEL (reference sequence). CDR3 region: CVTGSSGTDTQYF. In nucleotides, the CDR3 is TGTGTCACCGGAAGTAGCGGCACAGATACGCAGTATTTT.

In DNA form, the CDR3 reads TGTGCCAGCTCACCACCCGCGGGGTTCACCGGGGAGCTGTTTTTT. Amino acid sequence: CASSPPAGFTGELFF. This sequence joins TRBV18 and TRBJ2-2; a weak D match, TRBD2 (6 bases). Germline V lookup: CDR1 KGHSH, CDR2 LQKENI. The CDR3 covers 15 residues. The V end was cut by 0 bases, the J end by 4 bases, with 9 bases between.

The table lists this clonotype with a few counts. The J gene is TRBJ2-3, the V gene TRBV19; D is uncertain. Germline V CDR1 and CDR2: LNHDA, SQIVND (reference sequence). Between the trimmed V and J ends, which lost 3 bases and 4 bases, there was a span of 5 bases. The CDR3 spans 12 residues. The CDR3 DNA reads as TGTGCCAGTAGTATCCGATCAGATACGCAGTATTTT. Translation: CASSIRSDTQYF.

The V call is TRBV19, the J call TRBJ2-4; perhaps TRBD1 as D (6 bases). This CDR3 has 14 amino acids. The V end lost 3 bases, the J end lost 6 bases, and 12 bases lay between the germline ends. Germline V gene data show CDR1 as LNHDA and CDR2 as SQIVND (reference sequence). CDR3 bases: TGTGCCAGTAGTATGGGGGCACGGGGAAACATTCAGTACTTC. Translating it yields CASSMGARGNIQYF.

This chain links TRBV9 with TRBJ2-5; D not certain. The CDR3 is made up of 14 amino acids. Germline-derived CDR1 and CDR2 are SGDLS and YYNGEE. Trimming removed 4 bases at V and 2 bases at J, with 12 bases between. This CDR3 is CASSLGDLQETQYF. The CDR3 region has the DNA TGTGCCAGCAGCCTCGGAGACCTACAAGAGACCCAGTACTTC.

The V and J genes are TRBV12-3 or TRBV12-4 and TRBJ1-4, with TRBD1 identical over 10 bases. The CDR3 runs to 15 residues. Trimming at V came to 5 bases and at J to 16 bases, leaving 16 bases not matched to a gene. The CDR3, as DNA: TGTGCCAGCAGTAGTGGGACAGGGGAAAAGAGGGCCCCGTTTTTT. Translated: CASSSGTGEKRAPFF.

This clonotype was seen a few times. The V call is TRBV7-6, the J call TRBJ2-7; the D is unclear. Between the trimmed V and J ends, which lost 3 bases and 3 bases, there was a span of 9 bases. This CDR3 spans 13 amino acids. The germline gives CDR1 SGHVS, CDR2 FNYEAQ. The CDR3 DNA follows: TGTGCCAGCAGCTTGAGACGCGACTACGAGCAGTACTTC. Translated: CASSLRRDYEQYF.

The chain employs TRBV7-2 and TRBJ1-2, with D possibly matching TRBD1 (6 bases). CDR1 is SGHTA, CDR2 FQGNSA, per germline. CDR3 length: 14 amino acids. V was trimmed by 1 base and J by 2 bases, leaving 8 bases between them. The CDR3 sequence: CASSLEGENYGYTF. As DNA, the CDR3 is TGTGCCAGCAGCTTAGAGGGGGAGAACTATGGCTACACCTTC.

The table lists this clonotype with a few counts. The chain has TRBV11-2 and TRBJ1-5; perhaps TRBD1 as D (5 bases). V shed 4 bases and J shed 0 bases, with 10 bases lying between them. The CDR3 runs to 15 residues. The germline CDR1 and CDR2 sequences are SGHAT and FQNNGV. CDR3 sequence (DNA): TGTGCCAGCAGCTCGGGGGACTATAGCAATCAGCCCCAGCATTTT. Amino acids: CASSSGDYSNQPQHF.

The table lists this clonotype with a few counts. The V gene is TRBV21-1, the J gene TRBJ2-2. TRBV21-1 is shown as a pseudogene. CDR3 length: 11 residues. This CDR3 reads CASSKVAELFF. Here the CDR3 DNA reads TGTGCCAGCAGCAAAGTCGCGGAGCTGTTTTTT.

This chain uses TRBV7-8 with TRBJ1-2; D is uncertain. This CDR3 contains 13 residues. V was clipped by 6 bases and J by 8 bases, with 16 bases between them. Germline CDR1 SGHVS, CDR2 FQNEAQ. The CDR3 nucleotides are TGTGCCAGCAGTCCGAGCGACAATTTAGGCTACACCTTC. Its translation is CASSPSDNLGYTF.

This clonotype has a count of ten or more. This chain uses TRBV7-3 with TRBJ2-7; D is unresolved. Deletions cut 5 bases from V and 0 bases from J, with 14 bases between. The CDR3 sequence is 15 residues long. Germline assignment: CDR1 SGHTA and CDR2 FQGTGA. CDR3 in DNA: TGTGCCAGCAGCCACCCGTTAATCCCCTCCTACGAGCAGTACTTC. Translating it yields CASSHPLIPSYEQYF.

At least ten counts were recorded for this clonotype. The junction shows a germline mismatch at one end, possibly a read error. The CDR3 DNA sequence: TGCAGTGCTAGAGTTTCTAGCGGGAGGACTCTCTTC. This encodes CSARVSSGRTLF. V and J are TRBV20-1 and TRBJ2-7, with 11 bases that match TRBD2. Looked up from germline, CDR1 is DFQATT and CDR2 is SNEGSKA (reference sequence). The CDR3 is made up of 12 amino acids.

There are a few counts of this clonotype. V gene TRBV7-2 combines with J gene TRBJ2-7; 8 bases line up with TRBD2. CDR3 length: 13 amino acids. The V gene's germline CDR1 is SGHTA and CDR2 FQGNSA. J gave up 6 bases and V 5 bases, and 6 bases lay outside the gene matches. Written as DNA, the CDR3 is TGTGCCAGCAGCGCGACTAGCGCCGCCGAGCAGTACTTC. Its translation is CASSATSAAEQYF.

The sample holds a few counts of this clonotype. The rearrangement links TRBV9 to TRBJ2-3; TRBD2 matches 7 bases. V was pared by 4 bases and J by 1 base, with 9 bases of the junction left unmatched. The CDR3 runs to 16 residues. The V gene's germline CDR1 is SGDLS and CDR2 YYNGEE. Here the CDR3 DNA reads TGTGCCAGCAGCATGCTACCGGGGGGAGGCACAGATACGCAGTATTTT. Protein: CASSMLPGGGTDTQYF.

This clonotype was observed a few times. The chain links TRBV4-3 to TRBJ1-2; D gene uncertain. The CDR3 totals 15 residues. The germline V and J ends were trimmed by 3 bases and 2 bases, with 13 bases remaining between them. The germline gives CDR1 LGHNA, CDR2 YSLEER. The CDR3 DNA reads as TGCGCCAGCAGCCATGTCGGCAGCCTCAACTATGGCTACACCTTC. Protein product: CASSHVGSLNYGYTF.

This clonotype was seen a few times. The genes are TRBV29-1 and TRBJ2-3; 8 bases match TRBD1. The CDR3 loop spans 15 amino acids. Germline CDR1 and CDR2: SQVTM and ANQGSEA. V gave up 6 bases and J gave up 2 bases; unmatched junction bases: 10. CDR3 in DNA: TGCAGCGTCCCACGGGCGGGACAGGCCACAGATACGCAGTATTTT. Translation gives CSVPRAGQATDTQYF.

The V gene is TRBV6-5, the J gene TRBJ2-6; no clear D gene. The CDR3 is made up of 16 amino acids. V lost 4 bases to trimming and J lost 0 bases, with 10 bases between them. CDR1 and CDR2 from the germline V gene are MNHEY and SVGAGI. The CDR3 is CASSSPSNSGANVLTF. CDR3 DNA: TGTGCCAGCAGTTCCCCGTCCAACTCTGGGGCCAACGTCCTGACTTTC.

The DNA for the CDR3 is TGTGCCAGCAGTGACAGAAGCGGGACAGATACGCAGTATTTT. This translates into CASSDRSGTDTQYF. V is TRBV2 and J is TRBJ2-3; perhaps TRBD2 as D (6 bases). Looked up from germline, CDR1 is SNHLY and CDR2 is FYNNEI. The CDR3 runs 14 residues. Trimming took off 3 bases at V and 3 bases at J, with 10 bases between the two ends.

The sample holds many counts of this clonotype. This chain links TRBV6-2 or TRBV6-3 with TRBJ2-1; tentative D call: TRBD2 (5 bases). The CDR3 is made up of 15 amino acids. The germline CDR1 and CDR2 sequences are MNHEY and SVGEGT. Trimming stripped 0 bases from V and 5 bases from J, with 11 bases between. This CDR3 reads CASSYSPRRDNEQFF. The CDR3, as DNA: TGTGCCAGCAGTTACTCGCCTAGGCGGGACAATGAGCAGTTCTTC.

In its sample, this clonotype was seen many times. V is TRBV20-1 and J is TRBJ1-5; 8 positions agree with TRBD1. Germline CDR1 reads DFQATT; CDR2 reads SNEGSKA (reference sequence). V was clipped by 0 bases and J by 3 bases; unmatched bases: 4. The CDR3 loop spans 15 amino acids. This CDR3 reads CSARDAGGYNQPQHF. Here the CDR3 DNA reads TGCAGTGCTAGAGACGCAGGGGGCTACAATCAGCCCCAGCATTTT.